The 8 T cell receptor beta chains below all came from one sample that was sequenced in a study of T cells in Graves' hyperthyroidism and ophthalmopathy. Researchers took RNA transcripts and amplified the TCR beta CDR3 regions from them. Initially, a first-round RT-PCR of the TCR CDR3 employed the HTBI primer set. In TCRdb, the multiplex PCR reads were re-called with MiXCR into one record per CDR3 protein. There are around 530,000 distinct CDR3 sequences in the sample; 17% occur only once, and roughly 18% lies in the top ten. Sequencing was carried out using blood. The receptors shown here come from a woman under 30 with Graves' ophthalmopathy.

This clonotype has at least ten counts. CDR3 residues: CASSPVRDISYNEQFF. The CDR3 region has the DNA TGTGCCAGCAGCCCGGTCCGGGACATCTCCTACAATGAGCAGTTCTTC. The V and J genes are TRBV7-3 and TRBJ2-1, with TRBD1 as a possible D gene (6 bases). Between the trimmed V and J ends, which lost 5 bases and 0 bases, there was a span of 14 bases. The CDR3 contains 16 residues. Germline CDR1 is SGHTA and CDR2 is FQGTGA. The complete variable domain, with remaining parts taken from reference TRBV7-3 and TRBJ2-1, reads GAGVSQTPSNKVTEKGKYVELRCDPISGHTALYWYRQSLGQGPEFLIYFQGTGAADDSGLPNDRFFAVRPEGSVSTLKIQRTERGDSAVYLCASSPVRDISYNEQFFGPGTRLTVL.

This clonotype has more than one count but fewer than ten. The genes are TRBV13 and TRBJ2-7; tentative D call: TRBD2 (7 bases). V was pared by 7 bases and J by 2 bases, with 15 bases between. The CDR3 has 14 amino acids. Germline CDR1 is PRHDT and CDR2 is FYEKMQ (reference sequence). Written as DNA, the CDR3 is TGTGCCAGCACCCCACCCGGGGGGCCCTACGAGCAGTACTTC. Translation: CASTPPGGPYEQYF.

This chain's CDR3 is CASSGGAGNTGELFF. CDR3 sequence (DNA): TGTGCCAGCAGCGGAGGGGCGGGGAATACCGGGGAGCTGTTTTTT. The J gene is TRBJ2-2, the V gene TRBV5-4, with D possibly TRBD2 on 6 matching bases. Between the trimmed V and J ends, which lost 4 bases and 5 bases, there was a span of 15 bases. Germline V gives CDR1 SGHNT, CDR2 YYREEE (reference sequence). The CDR3 runs 15 residues. The complete variable domain, with remaining parts taken from reference TRBV5-4 and TRBJ2-2, reads ETGVTQSPTHLIKTRGQQVTLRCSSQSGHNTVSWYQQALGQGPQFIFQYYREEENGRGNFPPRFSGLQFPNYSSELNVNALELDDSALYLCASSGGAGNTGELFFGEGSRLTVL.

This clonotype was detected a few times. The chain recombines TRBV5-1 with TRBJ2-1; 14 bases are a match to TRBD2. CDR3 length: 18 amino acids. Trimming at V came to 6 bases and at J to 12 bases, leaving 20 bases not matched to a gene. CDR1 is SGHRS and CDR2 is YFSETQ in the germline V gene. The DNA of the CDR3 is TGCGCCAGCATCCCCCCCCCGTCCGGGACTAGCGGGAGAGAGGGGCAGTTCTTC. Translating it yields CASIPPPSGTSGREGQFF.

This clonotype occurred many times. The chain couples TRBV6-1 to TRBJ2-5, with D hard to call. This CDR3 contains 13 residues. The ends were cut back, 5 bases at V and 0 bases at J, with 7 bases in the middle. CDR1 and CDR2 from the germline V gene are MNHNS and SASEGT. The CDR3 region is CASSLANQETQYF. The CDR3 nucleotides read TGTGCCAGCAGTTTGGCTAACCAAGAGACCCAGTACTTC.

This clonotype was detected only a few times. The V and J genes are TRBV19 and TRBJ1-3; D is undetermined. Germline assignment: CDR1 LNHDA and CDR2 SQIVND (reference sequence). The CDR3 extends over 15 amino acids. Trimming left V 8 bases short and J 4 bases short, with 18 bases between. The CDR3 loop reads CASFLLVWRGNTIYF. CDR3 DNA: TGTGCCAGTTTCCTTCTGGTGTGGAGGGGAAACACCATATATTTT.

This clonotype appeared a few times. V is TRBV12-3 or TRBV12-4 and J is TRBJ2-6; no clear D. The V and J ends lost 1 base and 2 bases respectively, with 9 bases between them. This CDR3 is 16 amino acids long. In DNA form, the CDR3 reads TGTGCCAGCAGTTTAGTTTCCGTGCCTGGGGCCAACGTCCTGACTTTC. Translating it yields CASSLVSVPGANVLTF.

The V gene is TRBV4-1, the J gene TRBJ2-7, with 7 bases that match TRBD2. J gave up 2 bases and V 0 bases, and 13 bases lay outside the gene matches. In germline, CDR1 is MGHRA, CDR2 YSYEKL. The CDR3 spans 18 residues. The CDR3 region is CASSQEISLGGGTYEQYF. The CDR3 region has the DNA TGCGCCAGCAGCCAAGAGATATCTTTAGGCGGGGGAACCTACGAGCAGTACTTC.